This T cell receptor beta chain was captured in a study of shared clonotypes between healthy human individuals. Germline lookup yields CDR1 SGHAT and CDR2 FQNNGV. The CDR3 runs to 12 residues. Trimming stripped 3 bases from V and 4 bases from J, with 6 bases between. Only in-frame clones appear in the TCRdb table, and some are missing; sequencing was by immunoSEQ multiplex PCR. The table lists under 200,000 clones, approximately 95% of them singletons. This sequence was found in a woman in her thirties in good health. The sample was naive CD4+ T cells sorted from blood. Subset given: CD45RA+ positively selected. The chain recombines TRBV11-2 with TRBJ1-1; weak D call: TRBD1 (5 bases). CDR3 DNA: TGTGCCAGCAGCTTTAGGGGCACTGAAGCTTTCTTT. This sequence encodes CASSFRGTEAFF.